This T cell receptor (beta chain) was identified during a study of glioma-infiltrating T cells after dendritic cell vaccination. The CDR3 covers 14 residues. V trimming: 5 bases; J trimming: 3 bases; junction bases outside the gene matches: 2. The germline gives CDR1 KGHSH, CDR2 LQKENI. The repertoire was sequenced with immunoSEQ multiplex PCR; TCRdb's copy has only in-frame clones and lacks some. This sample yields more than 60,000 clones, of which approximately 85% are seen a single time; more than 8% belongs to the top ten. The material sequenced was blood, taken before dendritic cell vaccination. This TCR derives from a human donor with glioblastoma. V and J are TRBV18 and TRBJ1-5; 9 bases match TRBD1. Here the CDR3 DNA reads TGTGCCAGCTCATGGGACAGGGCCAATCAGCCCCAGCATTTT. It translates to CASSWDRANQPQHF.